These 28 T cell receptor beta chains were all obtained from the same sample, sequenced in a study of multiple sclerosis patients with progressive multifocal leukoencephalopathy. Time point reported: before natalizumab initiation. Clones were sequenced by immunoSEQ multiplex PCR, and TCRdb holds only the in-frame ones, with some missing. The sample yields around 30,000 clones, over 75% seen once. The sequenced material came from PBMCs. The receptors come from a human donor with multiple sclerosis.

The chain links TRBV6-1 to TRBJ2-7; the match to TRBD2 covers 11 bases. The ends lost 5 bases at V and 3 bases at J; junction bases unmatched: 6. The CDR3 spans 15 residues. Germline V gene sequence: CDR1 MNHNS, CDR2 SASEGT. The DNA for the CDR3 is TGTGCCAGCAGTCAACCAACTAGCGGGAGCTACGAGCAGTACTTC. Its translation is CASSQPTSGSYEQYF.

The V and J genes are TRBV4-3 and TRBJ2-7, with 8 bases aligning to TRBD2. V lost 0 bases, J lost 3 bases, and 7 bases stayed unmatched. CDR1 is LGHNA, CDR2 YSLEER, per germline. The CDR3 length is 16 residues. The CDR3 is CASSQDLGAGDYEQYF. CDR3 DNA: TGCGCCAGCAGCCAAGATCTGGGAGCGGGAGACTACGAGCAGTACTTC.

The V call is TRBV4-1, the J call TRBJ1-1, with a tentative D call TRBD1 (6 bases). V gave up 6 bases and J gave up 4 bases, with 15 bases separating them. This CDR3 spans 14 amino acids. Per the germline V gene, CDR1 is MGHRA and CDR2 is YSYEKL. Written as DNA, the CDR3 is TGCGCCAGCAGTAGGGGGGGGCTTGGCACTGAAGCTTTCTTT. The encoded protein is CASSRGGLGTEAFF.

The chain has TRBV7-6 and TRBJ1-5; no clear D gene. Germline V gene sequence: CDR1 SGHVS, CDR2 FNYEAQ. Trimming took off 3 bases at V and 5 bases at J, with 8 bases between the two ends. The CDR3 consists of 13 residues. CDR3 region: CASSFQRDQPQHF. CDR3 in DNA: TGTGCCAGCAGCTTTCAGAGAGATCAGCCCCAGCATTTT.

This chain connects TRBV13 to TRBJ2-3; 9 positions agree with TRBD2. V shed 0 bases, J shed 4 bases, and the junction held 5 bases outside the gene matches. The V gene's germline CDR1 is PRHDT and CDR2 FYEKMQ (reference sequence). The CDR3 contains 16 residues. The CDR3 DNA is TGTGCCAGCAGCTTAGGTCCTAGCGGGACGGCAGATACGCAGTATTTT. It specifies CASSLGPSGTADTQYF.

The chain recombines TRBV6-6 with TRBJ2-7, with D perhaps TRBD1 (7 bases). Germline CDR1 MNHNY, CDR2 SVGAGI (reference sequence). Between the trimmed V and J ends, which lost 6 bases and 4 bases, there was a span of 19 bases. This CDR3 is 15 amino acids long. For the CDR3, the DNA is TGTGCCAGCAGCCCCCAGGGGGGACTTTTGTACGAGCAGTACTTC. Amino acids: CASSPQGGLLYEQYF.

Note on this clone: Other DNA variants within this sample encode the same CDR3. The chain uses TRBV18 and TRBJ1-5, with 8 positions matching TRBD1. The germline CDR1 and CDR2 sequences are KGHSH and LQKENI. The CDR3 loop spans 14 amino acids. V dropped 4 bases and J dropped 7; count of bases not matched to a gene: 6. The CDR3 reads CASSHGQGRQPQHF. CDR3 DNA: TGTGCCAGCTCACACGGACAGGGACGGCAGCCCCAGCATTTT.

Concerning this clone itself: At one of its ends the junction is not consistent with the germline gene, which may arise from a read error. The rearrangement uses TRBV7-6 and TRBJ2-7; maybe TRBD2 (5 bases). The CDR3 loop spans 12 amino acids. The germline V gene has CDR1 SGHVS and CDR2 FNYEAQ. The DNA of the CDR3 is TGTGCCGGCAGCTCAGGCGGGTACGAGCAGTACTTC. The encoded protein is CAGSSGGYEQYF.

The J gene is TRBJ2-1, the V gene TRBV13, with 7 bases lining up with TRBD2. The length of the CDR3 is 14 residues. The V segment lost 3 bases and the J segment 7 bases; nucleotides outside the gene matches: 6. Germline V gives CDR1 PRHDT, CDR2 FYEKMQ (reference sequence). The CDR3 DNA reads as TGTGCCAGCAGCTTCGCGGGAGAGAGGAATGAGCAGTTCTTC. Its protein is CASSFAGERNEQFF.

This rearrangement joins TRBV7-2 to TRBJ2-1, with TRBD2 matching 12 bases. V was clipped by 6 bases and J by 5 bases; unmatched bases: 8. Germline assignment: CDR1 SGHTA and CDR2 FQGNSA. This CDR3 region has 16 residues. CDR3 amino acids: CASRYWTSGTHNEQFF. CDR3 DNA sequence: TGTGCCAGCAGATACTGGACTAGCGGGACCCACAATGAGCAGTTCTTC.

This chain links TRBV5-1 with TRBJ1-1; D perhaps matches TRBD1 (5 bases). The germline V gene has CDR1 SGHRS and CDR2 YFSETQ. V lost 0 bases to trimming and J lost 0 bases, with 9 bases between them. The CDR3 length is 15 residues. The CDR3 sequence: CASSLVPGMNTEAFF. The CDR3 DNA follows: TGCGCCAGCAGCTTGGTTCCAGGGATGAACACTGAAGCTTTCTTT.

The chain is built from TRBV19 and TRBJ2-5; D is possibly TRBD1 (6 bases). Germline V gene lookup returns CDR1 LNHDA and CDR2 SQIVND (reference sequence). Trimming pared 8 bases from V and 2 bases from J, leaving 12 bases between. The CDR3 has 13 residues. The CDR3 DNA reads TGTGCCAGTGCAGACAGGCCTCAAGAGACCCAGTACTTC. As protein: CASADRPQETQYF.

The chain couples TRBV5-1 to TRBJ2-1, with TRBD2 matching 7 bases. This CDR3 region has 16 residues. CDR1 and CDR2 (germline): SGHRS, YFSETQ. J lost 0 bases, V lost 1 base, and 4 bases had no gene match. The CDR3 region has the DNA TGCGCCAGCAGCTTGCCGCGGGAGAGCTCCTACAATGAGCAGTTCTTC. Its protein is CASSLPRESSYNEQFF.

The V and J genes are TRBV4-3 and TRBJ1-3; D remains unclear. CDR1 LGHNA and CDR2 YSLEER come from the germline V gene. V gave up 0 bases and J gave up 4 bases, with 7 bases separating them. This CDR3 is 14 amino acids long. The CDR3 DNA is TGCGCCAGCAGCCAAGACACCGTCGGAAACACCATATATTTT. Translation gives CASSQDTVGNTIYF.

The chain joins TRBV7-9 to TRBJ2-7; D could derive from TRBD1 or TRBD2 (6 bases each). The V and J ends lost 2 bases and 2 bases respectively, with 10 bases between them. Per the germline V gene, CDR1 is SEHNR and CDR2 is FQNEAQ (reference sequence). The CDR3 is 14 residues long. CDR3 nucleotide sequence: TGTGCCAGCAGCTTATTAGGGGGGACCTACGAGCAGTACTTC. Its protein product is CASSLLGGTYEQYF.

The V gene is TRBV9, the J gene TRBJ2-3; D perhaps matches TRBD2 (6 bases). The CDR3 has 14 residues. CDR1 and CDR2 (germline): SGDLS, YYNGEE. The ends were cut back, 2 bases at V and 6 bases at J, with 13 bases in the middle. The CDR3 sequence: CASSVSGATDTQYF. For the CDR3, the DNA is TGTGCCAGCAGCGTTTCGGGAGCAACCGATACGCAGTATTTT.

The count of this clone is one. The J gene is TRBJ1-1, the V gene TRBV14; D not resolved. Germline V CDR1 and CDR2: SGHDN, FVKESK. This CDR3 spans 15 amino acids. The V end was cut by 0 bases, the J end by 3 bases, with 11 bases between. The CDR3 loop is CASSQDPVRDTEAFF. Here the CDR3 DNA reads TGTGCCAGCAGCCAAGATCCGGTAAGGGACACTGAAGCTTTCTTT.

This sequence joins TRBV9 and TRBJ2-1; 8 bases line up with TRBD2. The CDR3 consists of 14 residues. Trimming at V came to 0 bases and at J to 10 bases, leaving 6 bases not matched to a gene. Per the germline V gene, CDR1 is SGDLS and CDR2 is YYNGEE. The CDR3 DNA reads TGTGCCAGCAGCGTAGGGACTAGCTATTCAGAGCAGTTCTTC. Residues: CASSVGTSYSEQFF.

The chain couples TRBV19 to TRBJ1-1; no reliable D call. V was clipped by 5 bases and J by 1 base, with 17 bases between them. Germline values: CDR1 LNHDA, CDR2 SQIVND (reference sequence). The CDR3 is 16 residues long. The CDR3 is CASSGRTVERNTEAFF. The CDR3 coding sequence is TGTGCCAGTAGTGGCCGAACTGTTGAAAGGAACACTGAAGCTTTCTTT. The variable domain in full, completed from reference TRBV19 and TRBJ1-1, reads DGGITQSPKYLFRKEGQNVTLSCEQNLNHDAMYWYRQDPGQGLRLIYYSQIVNDFQKGDIAEGYSVSREKKESFPLTVTSAQKNPTAFYLCASSGRTVERNTEAFFGQGTRLTVV.

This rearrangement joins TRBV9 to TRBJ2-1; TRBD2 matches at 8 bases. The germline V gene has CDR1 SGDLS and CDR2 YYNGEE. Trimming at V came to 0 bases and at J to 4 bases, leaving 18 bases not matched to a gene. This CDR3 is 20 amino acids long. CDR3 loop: CASSVAPDGVIGTRYNEQFF. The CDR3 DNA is TGTGCCAGCAGCGTAGCCCCCGACGGGGTTATCGGGACTAGATACAATGAGCAGTTCTTC. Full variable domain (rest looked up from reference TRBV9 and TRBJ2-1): DSGVTQTPKHLITATGQRVTLRCSPRSGDLSVYWYQQSLDQGLQFLIQYYNGEERAKGNILERFSAQQFPDLHSELNLSSLELGDSALYFCASSVAPDGVIGTRYNEQFFGPGTRLTVL.

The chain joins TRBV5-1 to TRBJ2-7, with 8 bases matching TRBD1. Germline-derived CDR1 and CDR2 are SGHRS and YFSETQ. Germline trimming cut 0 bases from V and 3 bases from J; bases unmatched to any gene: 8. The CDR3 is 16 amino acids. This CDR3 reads CASSLDVGQGGYEQYF. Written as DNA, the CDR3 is TGCGCCAGCAGCTTGGATGTCGGACAGGGTGGCTACGAGCAGTACTTC.

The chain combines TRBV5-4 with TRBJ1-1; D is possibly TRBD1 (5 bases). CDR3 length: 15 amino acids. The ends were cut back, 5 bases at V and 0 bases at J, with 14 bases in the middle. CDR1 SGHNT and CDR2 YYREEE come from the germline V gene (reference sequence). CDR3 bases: TGTGCCAGCAGAGATGTTGGGGCGATGAACACTGAAGCTTTCTTT. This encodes CASRDVGAMNTEAFF.

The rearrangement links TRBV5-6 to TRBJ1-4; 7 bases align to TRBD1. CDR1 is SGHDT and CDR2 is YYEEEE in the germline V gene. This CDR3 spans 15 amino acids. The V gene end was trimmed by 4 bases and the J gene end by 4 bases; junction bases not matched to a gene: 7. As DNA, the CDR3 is TGTGCCAGCAGCGAGGGACAGCATATTAATGAAAAACTGTTTTTT. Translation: CASSEGQHINEKLFF.

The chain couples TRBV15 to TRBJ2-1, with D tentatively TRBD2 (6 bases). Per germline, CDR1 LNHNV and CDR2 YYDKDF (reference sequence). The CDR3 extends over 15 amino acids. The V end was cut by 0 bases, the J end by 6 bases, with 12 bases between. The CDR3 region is CATSRDPGSGNEQFF. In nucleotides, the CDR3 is TGTGCCACCAGCAGAGACCCTGGTAGCGGCAATGAGCAGTTCTTC.

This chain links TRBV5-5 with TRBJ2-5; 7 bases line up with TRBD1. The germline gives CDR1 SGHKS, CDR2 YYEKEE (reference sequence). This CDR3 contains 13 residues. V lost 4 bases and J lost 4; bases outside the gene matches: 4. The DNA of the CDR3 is TGTGCCAGCAGCGGACAGGCGAGAGAGACCCAGTACTTC. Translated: CASSGQARETQYF.

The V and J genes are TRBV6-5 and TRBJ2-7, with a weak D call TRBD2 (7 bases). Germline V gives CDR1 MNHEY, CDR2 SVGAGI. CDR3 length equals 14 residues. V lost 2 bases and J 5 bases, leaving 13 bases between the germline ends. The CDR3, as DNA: TGTGCCAGCAGTTACAGTCGGGGGGCAGACGAGCAGTACTTC. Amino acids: CASSYSRGADEQYF.

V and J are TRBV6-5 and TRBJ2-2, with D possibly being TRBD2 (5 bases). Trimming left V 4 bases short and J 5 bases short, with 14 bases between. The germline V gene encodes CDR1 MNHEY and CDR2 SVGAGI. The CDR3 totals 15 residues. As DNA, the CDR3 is TGTGCCAGCAGTTGGTCGGACCGGGGTACCGGGGAGCTGTTTTTT. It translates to CASSWSDRGTGELFF.

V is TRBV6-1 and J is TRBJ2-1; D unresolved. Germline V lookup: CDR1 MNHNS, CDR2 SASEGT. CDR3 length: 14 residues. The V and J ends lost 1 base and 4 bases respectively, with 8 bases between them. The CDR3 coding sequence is TGTGCCAGCAGTGAAGTAGGCCCTTACAATGAGCAGTTCTTC. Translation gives CASSEVGPYNEQFF.